This T cell receptor (beta chain) was found in a study of shared T cell receptors in the human thymus. Some clones are missing from TCRdb's copy, which holds only in-frame ones; the method was immunoSEQ multiplex PCR. Of about 400,000 clones detected, approximately 95% appear once; the ten largest clones hold about 0.02%. The V gene lost 7 bases and the J gene lost 0 bases, with 13 bases spanning the gap. Germline V gene lookup returns CDR1 LNHDA and CDR2 SQIVND (reference sequence). This CDR3 is 15 amino acids long. V gene TRBV19 combines with J gene TRBJ2-1; D remains ambiguous. The sample taken for sequencing was thymocytes. This sequence was found in a human donor. Here the CDR3 DNA reads TGTGCCAGTATCCGTCGCGCGGACTCCTACAATGAGCAGTTCTTC. Translating it yields CASIRRADSYNEQFF.